The 10 T cell receptor beta chains below come from one sample, sequenced in a study of tumor and adjacent non-tumor tissue in lung cancer. A modified ARM-PCR protocol with three rounds of nested PCR amplified TCRbeta. TCRdb re-called the multiplex PCR reads through MiXCR, storing one row per CDR3 protein. Of approximately 140,000 distinct CDR3 sequences listed, 60% to 70% were seen once; the top ten hold 15% to 20%. No cell sorting was done before RNA was extracted from the tissue. Sample: lung tumor tissue. Receptor source: a man between 60 and 75 years old with small cell lung cancer.

This clonotype showed up many times. The chain uses TRBV11-2 and TRBJ1-1; unclear D gene. The V end was cut by 7 bases, the J end by 0 bases, with 12 bases between. The CDR3 covers 14 residues. Germline assignment: CDR1 SGHAT and CDR2 FQNNGV. CDR3 DNA sequence: TGTGCCAGCATCTATGGGCGATTGAACACTGAAGCTTTCTTT. This codes for CASIYGRLNTEAFF.

CDR3 loop: CASRTSTGGLNEKLFF. In DNA, the CDR3 is TGTGCCAGCAGGACCTCCACAGGGGGCCTTAATGAAAAACTGTTTTTT. V and J are TRBV6-6 and TRBJ1-4, with TRBD1 matching over 9 bases. Trimming cost V 6 bases and J 4 bases; bases outside gene matches: 9. The CDR3 is made up of 16 amino acids. Per germline, CDR1 MNHNY and CDR2 SVGAGI (reference sequence).

The chain employs TRBV10-2 and TRBJ2-4; 7 bases align to TRBD2. Germline CDR1 reads WSHSY; CDR2 reads SAAADI. This CDR3 is built from 18 residues. V trimming: 0 bases; J trimming: 6 bases; junction bases outside the gene matches: 14. The CDR3 spells CASSESSGLEVTRNIQYF. The CDR3 bases are TGCGCCAGCAGTGAGTCGAGTGGACTAGAAGTTACCAGAAACATTCAGTACTTC.

Concerning this clonotype itself: A much larger clonotype is one base distant, so this may be a read error. This sequence joins TRBV11-3 and TRBJ1-5; D is unclear. Trimming stripped 2 bases from V and 6 bases from J, with 8 bases between. CDR3 length: 13 amino acids. Germline V gene lookup returns CDR1 SGHNT and CDR2 YENEEA. CDR3 in amino acids: CASSLYRIQPQHF. The CDR3 DNA reads as TGTGCCAGCAGCTTATACCGAATTCAGCCCCAGCATTTT.

Concerning this clonotype: A junction boundary mismatches the germline segment, possibly from a read error. CDR3 in DNA: TGCAGTACTAGGAAACAGGGCAGTGAGCAGTTCTTC. As protein: CSTRKQGSEQFF. The J gene is TRBJ2-1, the V gene TRBV20-1, with D tentatively TRBD1 (6 bases). Germline V lookup: CDR1 DFQATT, CDR2 SNEGSKA (reference sequence). The CDR3 contains 12 residues.

Note on this clonotype: Because it lacks the conserved phenylalanine or tryptophan at the end, this CDR3 is likely a read error. The V and J genes are TRBV6-5 and TRBJ1-2; a possible D gene is TRBD1 (5 bases). Germline V gene lookup returns CDR1 MNHEY and CDR2 SVGAGI. The V and J ends lost 6 bases and 8 bases respectively, with 22 bases between them. This CDR3 comprises 15 residues. Written as DNA, the CDR3 is TGTGCCAGCAGCAAATCAGGGTTCGCTTATTTCGGCTACACCTCA. Amino acids: CASSKSGFAYFGYTS.

This clonotype was detected a few times. V gene TRBV7-9 combines with J gene TRBJ2-5; D not resolved. The V end lost 6 bases, the J end lost 2 bases, and 7 bases lay between the germline ends. The CDR3 runs 12 residues. The germline CDR1 and CDR2 sequences are SEHNR and FQNEAQ (reference sequence). The DNA for the CDR3 is TGTGCCAGCAGTAGATGGCAAGAGACCCAGTACTTC. Residues: CASSRWQETQYF. Looking up the rest from reference TRBV7-9 and TRBJ2-5 gives the full variable domain: DTGVSQNPRHKITKRGQNVTFRCDPISEHNRLYWYRQTLGQGPEFLTYFQNEAQLEKSRLLSDRFSAERPKGSFSTLEIQRTEQGDSAMYLCASSRWQETQYFGPGTRLLVL.

This clonotype was picked up many times. This chain connects TRBV6-2 or TRBV6-3 to TRBJ1-2; D is uncertain. CDR1 MNHEY and CDR2 SVGEGT come from the germline V gene. Between the trimmed V and J ends, which lost 6 bases and 4 bases, there was a span of 15 bases. The CDR3 totals 14 residues. Here the CDR3 DNA reads TGTGCCAGCAGGGGCGGTGACTCACGCTATGGCTACACCTTC. Its translation is CASRGGDSRYGYTF.

Details on this clonotype: An end of the junction does not agree with germline; a read error may underlie this. The chain joins TRBV11-2 to TRBJ2-1; D is tentatively TRBD1 or TRBD2 (6 bases each). Germline CDR1 is SGHAT and CDR2 is FQNNGV. The CDR3 is 15 amino acids. CDR3 sequence reads: CASSLRGDLVGEQLF. The DNA for the CDR3 is TGTGCCAGCAGTTTAAGGGGGGATTTAGTGGGTGAGCAACTCTTC.

The gene calls are TRBV20-1 and TRBJ2-5, with 11 bases that match TRBD2. CDR3 length: 16 residues. V was pared by 1 base and J by 5 bases, with 9 bases of the junction left unmatched. Germline V lookup: CDR1 DFQATT, CDR2 SNEGSKA (reference sequence). CDR3 in amino acids: CSARGVAGGPVETQYF. The CDR3 nucleotides are TGCAGTGCTAGAGGGGTAGCGGGAGGGCCAGTCGAGACCCAGTACTTC.